This T cell receptor beta chain derives from a study of blood T cell repertoires in COVID-19. Looking at the study overall: Samples of COVID-19 (acute and convalescent) were obtained from the United States, Italy and Spain. PBMCs, B-cell-depleted T cells, or T cells provided the cDNA or gDNA that made up the material.

In the authors' workflow: Nucleated cell number was recorded as an estimate derived from reference gene primer amplification. Method: immunoSEQ multiplex PCR; TCRdb's copy keeps in-frame clones and lacks some. That table supplies the V and J calls and clone size; D and trimming were determined from the DNA. In the table there are 250,000 or so clones, roughly 89% of which are singletons. Germline CDR1 is LGHDT and CDR2 is YNNKEL (reference sequence). Between the trimmed V and J ends, which lost 5 bases and 2 bases, there was a span of 11 bases. The CDR3 sequence is 14 residues long. The receptor was derived from a woman aged 35 to 49 who had recovered from COVID-19. Specimen: peripheral blood. The rearrangement uses TRBV3-1 (or the pseudogene TRBV3-2) and TRBJ2-3; maybe TRBD1 (5 bases). The CDR3 nucleotides are TGTGCCAGCAGCGAGACAGATATCACAGATACGCAGTATTTT. It translates to CASSETDITDTQYF.